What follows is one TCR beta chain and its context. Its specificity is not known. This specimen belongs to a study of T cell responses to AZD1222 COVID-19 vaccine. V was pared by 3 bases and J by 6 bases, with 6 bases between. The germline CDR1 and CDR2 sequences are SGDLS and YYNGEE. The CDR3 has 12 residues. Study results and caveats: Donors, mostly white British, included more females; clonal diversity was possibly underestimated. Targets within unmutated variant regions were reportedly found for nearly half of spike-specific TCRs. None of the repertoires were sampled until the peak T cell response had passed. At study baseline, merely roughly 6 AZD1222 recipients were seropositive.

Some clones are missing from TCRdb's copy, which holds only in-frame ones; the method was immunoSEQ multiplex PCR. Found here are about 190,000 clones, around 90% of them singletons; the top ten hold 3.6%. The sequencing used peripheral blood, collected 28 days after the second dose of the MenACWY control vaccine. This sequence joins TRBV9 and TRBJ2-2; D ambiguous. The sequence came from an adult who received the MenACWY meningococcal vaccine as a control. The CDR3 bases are TGTGCCAGCAGCGCCTCTTCCGGGGAGCTGTTTTTT. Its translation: CASSASSGELFF.